Listed here are 20 T cell receptor beta chains from one sample, sequenced in a study of T cell repertoires in cytomegalovirus infection. MiXCR, run by TCRdb on the reads, gives a single entry per CDR3 protein. The data show 300,000 to 450,000 distinct CDR3 sequences, 15% to 20% seen once. The sample was PBMCs. The receptors were gathered from a human donor in good health (CMV status not recorded). Some clones in this sample may be carry-over from other donors' samples.

By share of the sample, this clonotype is medium-sized. The rearrangement uses TRBV11-2 and TRBJ2-3, with D possibly being TRBD1 or TRBD2 (5 bases each). The CDR3 runs 13 residues. Germline lookup yields CDR1 SGHAT and CDR2 FQNNGV. The ends were cut back, 4 bases at V and 6 bases at J, with 11 bases in the middle. CDR3 residues: CASSSTWGDTQYF. As DNA, the CDR3 is TGTGCCAGCAGCTCTACTTGGGGGGATACGCAGTATTTT. The whole variable domain, remainder taken from reference TRBV11-2 and TRBJ2-3, is EAGVAQSPRYKIIEKRQSVAFWCNPISGHATLYWYQQILGQGPKLLIQFQNNGVVDDSQLPKDRFSAERLKGVDSTLKIQPAKLEDSAVYLCASSSTWGDTQYFGPGTRLTVL.

The table lists this clonotype with many counts. This chain joins TRBV7-6 and TRBJ2-3; 9 bases map to TRBD2. There are 16 residues in the CDR3. Trimming cost V 2 bases and J 3 bases; bases outside gene matches: 6. In germline, CDR1 is SGHVS, CDR2 FNYEAQ. Here the CDR3 reads CASSLSVAGVTDTQYF. The CDR3 DNA is TGTGCCAGCAGCTTAAGTGTAGCGGGAGTGACAGATACGCAGTATTTT.

This clonotype was observed a handful of times. The CDR3 protein is CASSVRGRDEKLFF. DNA for the CDR3: TGTGCCAGCAGTGTCCGGGGTAGGGATGAAAAACTGTTTTTT. The chain links TRBV2 to TRBJ1-4; no definite D call. Germline V gene sequence: CDR1 SNHLY, CDR2 FYNNEI. This CDR3 is 14 amino acids long. Trimming shortened V by 4 bases and J by 6 bases, and 12 bases separated the two germline ends.

This rearrangement joins TRBV15 to TRBJ1-5, with a weak D call TRBD1 (5 bases). Germline CDR1 reads LNHNV; CDR2 reads YYDKDF (reference sequence). The CDR3 runs 14 residues. V was shortened by 1 base and J by 12 bases, with 16 bases between the two germline ends. CDR3 nucleotide sequence: TGTGCCACCAGCAGAGGGGGGGGGGGGTGGCTCCAGCATTTT. This sequence encodes CATSRGGGGWLQHF.

The rearrangement links TRBV2 to TRBJ2-1; D not resolved. The CDR3 spans 13 residues. V lost 6 bases and J 2 bases, leaving 8 bases between the germline ends. Germline CDR1 and CDR2: SNHLY and FYNNEI. CDR3 loop: CASRARAYNEQFF. The CDR3 DNA reads as TGTGCCAGCAGGGCCAGAGCCTACAATGAGCAGTTCTTC.

The rearrangement joins TRBV7-2 to TRBJ2-3; 9 bases are shared with TRBD2. The CDR3 covers 17 residues. Germline V gene sequence: CDR1 SGHTA, CDR2 FQGNSA. V lost 4 bases and J lost 6; bases outside the gene matches: 14. CDR3 in amino acids: CASSSPGLALKKDTQYF. The CDR3 DNA reads as TGTGCCAGCAGCTCCCCGGGACTAGCCCTCAAAAAGGATACGCAGTATTTT.

In its sample, this clonotype was seen many times. The rearrangement joins TRBV10-3 to TRBJ2-5; 9 bases are a match to TRBD2. V lost 3 bases to trimming and J lost 3 bases; unmatched junction nucleotides: 5. There are 15 residues in the CDR3. The germline gives CDR1 ENHRY, CDR2 SYGVKD. CDR3 in DNA: TGTGCCATCAGTGAAGGGCGGGGGGGCGAAGAGACCCAGTACTTC. Its translation is CAISEGRGGEETQYF.

The sample holds many counts of this clonotype. CDR3: CASSVGTSGSKQFF. In DNA, the CDR3 is TGTGCCAGCAGCGTTGGGACTAGCGGGAGTAAGCAGTTCTTC. The V call is TRBV7-2, the J call TRBJ2-1; 14 nucleotides agree with TRBD2. The J segment lost 11 bases and the V segment lost 5 bases, leaving 5 bases of the junction unmatched. The CDR3 has 14 amino acids. Per the germline V gene, CDR1 is SGHTA and CDR2 is FQGNSA.

This clonotype was picked up a small number of times. The gene calls are TRBV20-1 and TRBJ2-1; 13 positions agree with TRBD2. V lost 7 bases to trimming and J lost 0 bases; unmatched junction nucleotides: 6. There are 16 residues in the CDR3. From germline, CDR1 is DFQATT and CDR2 SNEGSKA (reference sequence). Here the CDR3 reads CSVKRLAGGSYNEQFF. The CDR3 nucleotides are TGCAGTGTCAAGCGACTAGCGGGGGGCTCCTACAATGAGCAGTTCTTC.

At least ten counts were recorded for this clonotype. This chain links TRBV6-1 with TRBJ2-6; D unresolved. V was cut by 6 bases and J by 2 bases, with 14 bases left in between. Per the germline V gene, CDR1 is MNHNS and CDR2 is SASEGT. This CDR3 has 16 amino acids. In DNA form, the CDR3 reads TGTGCCAGCAGGGCTAGAGGAAGGGCTGGGGCCAACGTCCTGACTTTC. Residues: CASRARGRAGANVLTF.

V is TRBV7-2 and J is TRBJ2-5; no reliable D call. V was pared by 1 base and J by 4 bases, with 7 bases between. The CDR3 is 13 amino acids. Germline CDR1 and CDR2: SGHTA and FQGNSA. The DNA of the CDR3 is TGTGCCAGCAGCTTAGAGCACTCAGAGACCCAGTACTTC. Encoded protein: CASSLEHSETQYF.

The table lists this clonotype with many counts. The rearrangement uses TRBV7-8 and TRBJ1-1; tentative D call: TRBD1 (6 bases). The V gene's germline CDR1 is SGHVS and CDR2 FQNEAQ. Trimming took off 5 bases at V and 1 base at J, with 11 bases between the two ends. The CDR3 is made up of 14 amino acids. CDR3 sequence: CASSPLTGNTEAFF. As DNA, the CDR3 is TGTGCCAGCAGCCCGCTGACAGGGAACACTGAAGCTTTCTTT.

This clonotype was recorded many times. The V gene is TRBV7-2, the J gene TRBJ2-1; 7 bases align to TRBD1. V shed 3 bases and J 2 bases; nucleotides not matched to a gene: 4. CDR1 and CDR2 (germline): SGHTA, FQGNSA. There are 15 residues in the CDR3. CDR3 protein: CASSFYRGAYNEQFF. In nucleotides, the CDR3 is TGTGCCAGCAGCTTTTACAGGGGTGCCTACAATGAGCAGTTCTTC.

In this sample, this clonotype turned up many times. This rearrangement joins TRBV7-6 to TRBJ2-4; D remains ambiguous. Germline V CDR1 and CDR2: SGHVS, FNYEAQ. V was trimmed by 5 bases and J by 0 bases, leaving 8 bases between them. The CDR3 is 14 amino acids. The CDR3 spells CASSPSLAKNIQYF. For the CDR3, the DNA is TGTGCCAGCAGCCCGAGTCTAGCCAAAAACATTCAGTACTTC.

This clonotype was detected many times. The chain links TRBV7-2 to TRBJ2-3; D may be TRBD2 (5 bases). This CDR3 has 15 residues. V was shortened by 2 bases and J by 5 bases, with 14 bases between the two germline ends. CDR1 is SGHTA and CDR2 is FQGNSA in the germline V gene. The CDR3: CASSLTGGPGDTQYF. DNA of the CDR3: TGTGCCAGCAGCTTAACGGGCGGGCCGGGAGATACGCAGTATTTT.

V and J are TRBV12-3 or TRBV12-4 and TRBJ1-5, with D unclear. Trimming took 4 bases from V and 7 from J, leaving 14 bases between them. CDR3 size: 14 residues. CDR3 in amino acids: CASSWSTNSQPQHF. For the CDR3, the DNA is TGTGCCAGCAGTTGGTCAACGAACAGCCAGCCCCAGCATTTT.

To note about this clonotype: A much larger clone lies one base from this, so it may be a read error. The chain recombines TRBV7-8 with TRBJ2-2; D is possibly TRBD1 or TRBD2 (5 bases each). The CDR3 loop spans 11 amino acids. Germline assignment: CDR1 SGHVS and CDR2 FQNEAQ. The CDR3 DNA reads as TGTGCCAGCAGCCCACGAGGGGATCTGTTTTTT. Protein product: CASSPRGDLFF.

The sample holds many counts of this clonotype. CDR3 coding DNA: TGTGCCAGCAGCTCCGACAGCTTCAGTGAAAAACTGTTTTTT. Amino acid sequence: CASSSDSFSEKLFF. This chain connects TRBV7-9 to TRBJ1-4, with a weak D call TRBD1 (5 bases). This CDR3 is 14 amino acids long. The V gene lost 4 bases and the J gene lost 7 bases, with 13 bases spanning the gap. Germline CDR1 and CDR2: SEHNR and FQNEAQ (reference sequence). Full variable domain (outside the CDR3, taken from reference TRBV7-9 and TRBJ1-4): DTGVSQNPRHKITKRGQNVTFRCDPISEHNRLYWYRQTLGQGPEFLTYFQNEAQLEKSRLLSDRFSAERPKGSFSTLEIQRTEQGDSAMYLCASSSDSFSEKLFFGSGTQLSVL.

This rearrangement joins TRBV4-1 to TRBJ1-1, with D uncertain. V was cut by 0 bases and J by 8 bases, with 10 bases left in between. This CDR3 spans 13 amino acids. CDR1 MGHRA and CDR2 YSYEKL come from the germline V gene. This chain's CDR3 is CASSQDRRIEAFF. For the CDR3, the DNA is TGCGCCAGCAGCCAAGACAGGAGGATCGAAGCTTTCTTT.

This clonotype has at least ten counts. The genes are TRBV7-2 and TRBJ1-6, with 7 positions matching TRBD1. The CDR3 is 15 amino acids. The V and J ends lost 1 base and 7 bases, in that order; junction bases with no gene match: 4. Germline-derived CDR1 and CDR2 are SGHTA and FQGNSA. The CDR3 DNA reads as TGTGCCAGCAGCTTAGGGGACAGAATGAATTCACCCCTCCACTTT. Amino acids: CASSLGDRMNSPLHF.